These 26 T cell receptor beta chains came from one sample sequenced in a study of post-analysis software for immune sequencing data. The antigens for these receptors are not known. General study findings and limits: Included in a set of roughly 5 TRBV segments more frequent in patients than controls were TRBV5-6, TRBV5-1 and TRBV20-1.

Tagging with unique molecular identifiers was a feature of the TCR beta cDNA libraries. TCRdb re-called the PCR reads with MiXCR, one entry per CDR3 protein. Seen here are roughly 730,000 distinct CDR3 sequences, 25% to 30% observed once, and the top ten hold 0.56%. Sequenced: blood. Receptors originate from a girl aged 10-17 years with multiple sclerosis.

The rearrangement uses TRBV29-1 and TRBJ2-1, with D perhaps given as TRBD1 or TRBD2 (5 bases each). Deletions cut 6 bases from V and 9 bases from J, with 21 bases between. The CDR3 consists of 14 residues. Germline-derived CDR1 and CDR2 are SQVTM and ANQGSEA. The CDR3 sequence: CSVIPMGEWGEQFF. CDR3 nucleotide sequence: TGCAGCGTGATCCCAATGGGGGAGTGGGGTGAGCAGTTCTTC.

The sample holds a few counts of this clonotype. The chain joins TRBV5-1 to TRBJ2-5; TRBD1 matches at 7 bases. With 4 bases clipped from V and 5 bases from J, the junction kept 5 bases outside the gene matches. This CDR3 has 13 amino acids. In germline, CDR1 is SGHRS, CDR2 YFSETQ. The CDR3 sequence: CASSVTGSETQYF. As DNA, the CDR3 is TGCGCCAGCAGCGTGACAGGGTCGGAGACCCAGTACTTC. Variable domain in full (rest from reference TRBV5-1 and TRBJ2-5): KAGVTQTPRYLIKTRGQQVTLSCSPISGHRSVSWYQQTPGQGLQFLFEYFSETQRNKGNFPGRFSGRQFSNSRSEMNVSTLELGDSALYLCASSVTGSETQYFGPGTRLLVL.

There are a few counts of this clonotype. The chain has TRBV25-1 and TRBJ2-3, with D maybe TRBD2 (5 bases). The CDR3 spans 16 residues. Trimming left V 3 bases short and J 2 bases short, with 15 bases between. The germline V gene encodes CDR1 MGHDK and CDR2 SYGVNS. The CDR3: CASSEGLSAFTDTQYF. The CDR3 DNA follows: TGTGCCAGCAGTGAGGGCCTTAGCGCTTTCACAGATACGCAGTATTTT.

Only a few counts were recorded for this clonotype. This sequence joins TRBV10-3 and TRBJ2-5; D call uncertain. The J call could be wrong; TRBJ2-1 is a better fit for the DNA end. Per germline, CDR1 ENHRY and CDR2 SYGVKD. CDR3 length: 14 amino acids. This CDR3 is CAIRGAAVQETQFF. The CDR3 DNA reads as TGTGCCATCAGGGGCGCGGCCGTCCAAGAGACCCAGTTCTTC.

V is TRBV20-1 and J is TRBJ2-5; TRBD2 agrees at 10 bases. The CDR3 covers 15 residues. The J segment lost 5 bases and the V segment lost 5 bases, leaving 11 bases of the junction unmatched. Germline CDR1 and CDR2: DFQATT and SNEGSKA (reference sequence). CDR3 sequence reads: CSAETGTSVSETQYF. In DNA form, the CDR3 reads TGCAGTGCTGAAACCGGGACTAGCGTCTCGGAGACCCAGTACTTC.

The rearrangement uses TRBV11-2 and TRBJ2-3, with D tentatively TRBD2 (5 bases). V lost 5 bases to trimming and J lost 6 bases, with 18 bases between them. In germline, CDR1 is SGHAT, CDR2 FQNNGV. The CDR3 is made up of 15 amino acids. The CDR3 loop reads CASSPPPRGYDTQYF. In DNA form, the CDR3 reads TGTGCCAGCAGCCCCCCCCCTAGAGGGTACGATACGCAGTATTTT.

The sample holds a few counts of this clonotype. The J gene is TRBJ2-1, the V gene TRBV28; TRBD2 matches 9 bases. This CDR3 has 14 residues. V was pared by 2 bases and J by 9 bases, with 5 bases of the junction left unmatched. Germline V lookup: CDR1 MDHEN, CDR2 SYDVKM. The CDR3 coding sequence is TGTGCCAGCAGTTTACCAGCGGGAGGCCGTGAGCAGTTCTTC. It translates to CASSLPAGGREQFF. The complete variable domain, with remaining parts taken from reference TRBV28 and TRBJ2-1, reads DVKVTQSSRYLVKRTGEKVFLECVQDMDHENMFWYRQDPGLGLRLIYFSYDVKMKEKGDIPEGYSVSREKKERFSLILESASTNQTSMYLCASSLPAGGREQFFGPGTRLTVL.

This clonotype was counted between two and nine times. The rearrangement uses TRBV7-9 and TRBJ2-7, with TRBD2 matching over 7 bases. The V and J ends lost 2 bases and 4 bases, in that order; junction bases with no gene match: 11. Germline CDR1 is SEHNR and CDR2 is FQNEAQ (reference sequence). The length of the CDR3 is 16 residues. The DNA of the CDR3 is TGTGCCAGCAGCTTAACTAGCGACCGGGACGCTTACGAGCAGTACTTC. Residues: CASSLTSDRDAYEQYF. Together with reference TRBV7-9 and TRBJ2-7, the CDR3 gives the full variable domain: DTGVSQNPRHKITKRGQNVTFRCDPISEHNRLYWYRQTLGQGPEFLTYFQNEAQLEKSRLLSDRFSAERPKGSFSTLEIQRTEQGDSAMYLCASSLTSDRDAYEQYFGPGTRLTVT.

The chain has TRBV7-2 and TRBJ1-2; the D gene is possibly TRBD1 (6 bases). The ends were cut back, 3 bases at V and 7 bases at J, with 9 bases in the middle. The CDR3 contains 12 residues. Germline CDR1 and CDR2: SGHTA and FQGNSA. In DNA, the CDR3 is TGTGCCAGCAGCTTTCAGGGGCTTGGCTACACCTTC. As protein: CASSFQGLGYTF.

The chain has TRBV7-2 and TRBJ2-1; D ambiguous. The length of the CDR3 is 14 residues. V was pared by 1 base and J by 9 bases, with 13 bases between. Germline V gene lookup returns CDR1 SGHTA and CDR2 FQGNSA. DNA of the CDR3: TGTGCCAGCAGCTTAGGCGGTATAACAACTGAGCAGTTCTTC. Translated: CASSLGGITTEQFF. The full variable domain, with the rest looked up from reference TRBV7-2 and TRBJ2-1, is GAGVSQSPSNKVTEKGKDVELRCDPISGHTALYWYRQSLGQGLEFLIYFQGNSAPDKSGLPSDRFSAERTGGSVSTLTIQRTQQEDSAVYLCASSLGGITTEQFFGPGTRLTVL.

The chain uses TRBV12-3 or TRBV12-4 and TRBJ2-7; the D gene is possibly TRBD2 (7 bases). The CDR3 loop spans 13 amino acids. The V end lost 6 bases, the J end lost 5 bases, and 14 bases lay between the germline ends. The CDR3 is CASSNVGGHEQYF. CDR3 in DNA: TGTGCCAGCAGCAACGTGGGGGGGCACGAGCAGTACTTC.

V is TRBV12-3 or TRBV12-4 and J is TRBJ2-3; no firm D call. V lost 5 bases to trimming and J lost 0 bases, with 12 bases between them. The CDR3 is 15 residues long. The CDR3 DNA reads TGTGCCAGCAGTACATCCTGGACGAGCACAGATACGCAGTATTTT. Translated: CASSTSWTSTDTQYF.

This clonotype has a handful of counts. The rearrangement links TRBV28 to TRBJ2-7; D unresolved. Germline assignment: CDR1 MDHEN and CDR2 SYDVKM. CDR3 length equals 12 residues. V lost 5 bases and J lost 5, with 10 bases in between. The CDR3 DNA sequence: TGTGCCAGCAGTCCAGCGACACACGAGCAGTACTTC. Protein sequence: CASSPATHEQYF.

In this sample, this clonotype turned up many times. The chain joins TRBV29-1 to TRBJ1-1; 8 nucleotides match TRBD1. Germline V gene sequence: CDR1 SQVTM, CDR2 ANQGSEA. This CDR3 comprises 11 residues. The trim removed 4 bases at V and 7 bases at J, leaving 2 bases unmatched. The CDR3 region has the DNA TGCAGCGTTGTGGGACAGGTTGAAGCTTTCTTT. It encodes CSVVGQVEAFF.

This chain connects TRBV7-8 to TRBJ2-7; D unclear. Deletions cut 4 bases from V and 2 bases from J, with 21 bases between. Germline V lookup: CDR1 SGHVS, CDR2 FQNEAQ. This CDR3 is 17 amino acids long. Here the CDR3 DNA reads TGTGCCAGCAGCTCCCCAACCCGGCATGCTAGAACCTACGAGCAGTACTTC. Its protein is CASSSPTRHARTYEQYF.

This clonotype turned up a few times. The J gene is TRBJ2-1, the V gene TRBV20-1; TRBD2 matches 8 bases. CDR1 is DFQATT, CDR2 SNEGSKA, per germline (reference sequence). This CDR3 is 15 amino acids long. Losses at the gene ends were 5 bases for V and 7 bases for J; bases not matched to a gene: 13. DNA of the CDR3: TGCAGTGCTGCCTCCCACCGGGCTAGCGGGAATGAGCAGTTCTTC. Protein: CSAASHRASGNEQFF.

The CDR3 sequence is CASSTTGSGEQYF. The DNA for the CDR3 is TGTGCCAGCAGCACGACAGGGTCGGGGGAGCAGTACTTC. This sequence joins TRBV9 and TRBJ2-7; 7 bases map to TRBD1. V lost 4 bases and J lost 7; bases outside the gene matches: 8. Germline V gene data show CDR1 as SGDLS and CDR2 as YYNGEE. This CDR3 spans 13 amino acids. Full variable domain (outside the CDR3, taken from reference TRBV9 and TRBJ2-7): DSGVTQTPKHLITATGQRVTLRCSPRSGDLSVYWYQQSLDQGLQFLIQYYNGEERAKGNILERFSAQQFPDLHSELNLSSLELGDSALYFCASSTTGSGEQYFGPGTRLTVT.

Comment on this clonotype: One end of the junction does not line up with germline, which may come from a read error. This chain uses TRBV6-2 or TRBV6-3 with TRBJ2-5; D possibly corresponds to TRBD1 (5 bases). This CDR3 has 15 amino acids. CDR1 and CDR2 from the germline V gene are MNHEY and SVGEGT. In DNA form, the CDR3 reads TGTGCCAGCGGTTACTCTGACAGTCGGTCAGAGACCCAGTACTTC. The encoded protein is CASGYSDSRSETQYF.

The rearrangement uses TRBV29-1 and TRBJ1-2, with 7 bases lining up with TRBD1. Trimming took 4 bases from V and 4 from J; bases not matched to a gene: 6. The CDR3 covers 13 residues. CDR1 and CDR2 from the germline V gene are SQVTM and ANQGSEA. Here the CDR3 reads CSVAGGTAYGYTF. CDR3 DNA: TGCAGCGTTGCAGGGGGGACAGCCTATGGCTACACCTTC.

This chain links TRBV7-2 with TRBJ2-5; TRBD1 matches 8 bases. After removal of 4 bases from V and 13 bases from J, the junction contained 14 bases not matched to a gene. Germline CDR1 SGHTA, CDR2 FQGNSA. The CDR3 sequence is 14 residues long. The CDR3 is CASSSPGGNYERYF. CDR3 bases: TGTGCCAGCAGCTCACCAGGGGGCAACTACGAGCGGTACTTC.

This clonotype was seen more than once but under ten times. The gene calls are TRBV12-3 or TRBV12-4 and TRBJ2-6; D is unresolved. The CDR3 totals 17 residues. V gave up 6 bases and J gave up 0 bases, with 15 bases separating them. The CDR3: CASSQITDYSGANVLTF. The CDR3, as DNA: TGTGCCAGCAGCCAAATTACTGATTACTCTGGGGCCAACGTCCTGACTTTC.

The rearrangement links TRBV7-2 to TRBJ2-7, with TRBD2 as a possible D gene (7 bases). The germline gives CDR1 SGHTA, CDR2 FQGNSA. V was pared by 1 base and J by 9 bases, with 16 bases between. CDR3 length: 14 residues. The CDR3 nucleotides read TGTGCCAGCAGCTTAGGCGGGGGCGCGGTCGGGCAGTACTTC. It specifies CASSLGGGAVGQYF.

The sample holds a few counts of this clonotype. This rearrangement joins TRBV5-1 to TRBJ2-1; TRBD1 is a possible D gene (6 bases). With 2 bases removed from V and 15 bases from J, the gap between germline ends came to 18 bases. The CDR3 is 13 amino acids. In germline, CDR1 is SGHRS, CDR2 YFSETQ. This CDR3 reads CASSLKRQDSPFF. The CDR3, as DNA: TGCGCCAGCAGCTTAAAGAGACAGGACTCGCCGTTCTTC.

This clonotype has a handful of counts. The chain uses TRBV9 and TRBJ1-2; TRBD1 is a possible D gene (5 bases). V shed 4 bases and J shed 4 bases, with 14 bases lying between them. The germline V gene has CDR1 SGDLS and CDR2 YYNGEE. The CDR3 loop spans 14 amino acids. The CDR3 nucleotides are TGTGCCAGCAGCCTTGGGACCCTCAGCTATGGCTACACCTTC. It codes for CASSLGTLSYGYTF.

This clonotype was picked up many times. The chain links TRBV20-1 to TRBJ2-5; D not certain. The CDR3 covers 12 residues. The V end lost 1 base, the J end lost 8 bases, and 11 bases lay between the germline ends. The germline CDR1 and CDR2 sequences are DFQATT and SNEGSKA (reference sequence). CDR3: CSARGTSGTQYF. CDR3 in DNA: TGCAGTGCTAGAGGGACCTCAGGTACCCAGTACTTC.

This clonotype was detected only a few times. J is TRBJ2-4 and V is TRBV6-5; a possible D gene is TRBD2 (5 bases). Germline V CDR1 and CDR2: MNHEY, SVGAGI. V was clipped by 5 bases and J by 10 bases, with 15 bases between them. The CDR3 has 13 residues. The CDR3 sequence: CASSPRVLGIQYF. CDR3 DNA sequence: TGTGCCAGCAGTCCGAGGGTCCTGGGGATTCAGTACTTC.